The TCR beta chain described here comes from a study of blood T cell repertoires in COVID-19. The overall study: The United States, Italy and Spain supplied acute and convalescent COVID-19 samples.

Authors' data handling: The assay estimated nucleated cells by amplifying reference gene primers. Repertoires were generated with immunoSEQ multiplex PCR, while TCRdb's copy carries only in-frame clones and drops some. The V and J calls and the clone size are those of that table, but D and trimming were determined from the DNA. The sample contains some 150,000 clones, roughly 84% of which appear only once. This CDR3 spans 15 amino acids. V shed 4 bases and J 4 bases; nucleotides not matched to a gene: 3. Germline loops: CDR1 KGHDR, CDR2 SFDVKD. The TCR was taken from a human donor in a cohort sampled during active COVID-19. Sequences were obtained from peripheral blood. The chain joins TRBV24-1 to TRBJ2-1; 10 nucleotides line up with TRBD1. CDR3 nucleotide sequence: TGTGCCACCAGTGACTGGGACAGGGGTTACAATGAGCAGTTCTTC. It is translated as CATSDWDRGYNEQFF.